The 2 T cell receptor beta chains listed next were all sequenced from one sample in a study of T cells in Graves' hyperthyroidism and ophthalmopathy. Amplified TCR beta CDR3 regions derived from RNA transcripts. Initially, a first-round RT-PCR of the TCR CDR3 employed the HTBI primer set. TCRdb re-derived calls from the multiplex PCR reads in MiXCR, one entry per CDR3 protein. The repertoire has roughly 840,000 distinct CDR3 sequences, around 38% of them found once; the top ten carry 8.9%. The sequenced material came from blood. The source of these receptors is a man aged 18-30 years with Graves' hyperthyroidism.

The chain uses TRBV6-1 and TRBJ1-1, with TRBD1 matching over 7 bases. The CDR3 runs to 14 residues. The ends lost 5 bases at V and 6 bases at J; junction bases unmatched: 9. Germline CDR1 MNHNS, CDR2 SASEGT. The CDR3 sequence: CASSPPIGGPEAFF. The CDR3 nucleotides read TGTGCCAGCAGTCCCCCAATAGGGGGCCCTGAAGCTTTCTTT.

This clonotype was seen a few times. Relative to the germline gene, one junction end is altered; a read error may explain this. The V and J genes are TRBV7-8 and TRBJ1-3; D is ambiguous. Germline V CDR1 and CDR2: SGHVS, FQNEAQ. The CDR3 covers 14 residues. The CDR3 is CASSQPHSGNTIYF. The CDR3 DNA follows: TGCGCCAGCAGCCAGCCTCACTCTGGAAACACCATATATTTT.